The 26 T cell receptor beta chains in this list originate from one sample, sequenced in a study of T cell repertoires in cytomegalovirus infection (dated by TCRdb to 2018 to 2020). Their antigens remain unidentified. The sample's treatment or condition label, in plain terms: in vitro stimulation with specific CMV peptide epitopes to enrich CMV-specific T cells. These reads were obtained on an Illumina HiSeq 1500. TCRdb handled the public reads itself, with Q25 trimming in fastp and clone calling in MiXCR, and kept productive beta chains. Rows are combined by CDR3 protein, so each entry shows the most common genes and DNA. This sample has about 830,000 distinct CDR3 sequences in its table, and approximately 30% of those were observed once. Of the sample, around 12% is held by the ten largest clones. The sample in question was cultured CD8+ T cells from PBMCs, obtained from culture after CMV antigen stimulation. The origin of the receptors is a human donor in good health (CMV status not recorded). Some clones in this sample may be carry-over from other donors' samples.

This clonotype was counted only a few times. One junction end does not reproduce the germline sequence, and a read error may be involved. The J gene is TRBJ1-5, the V gene TRBV7-7; 7 nucleotides line up with TRBD1. Per the germline V gene, CDR1 is SSHAT and CDR2 is FNYEAQ (reference sequence). CDR3 size: 15 residues. Here the CDR3 reads CASSATGVPNQPQHF. The CDR3 coding sequence is TGTGCTAGCAGCGCAACAGGGGTTCCCAATCAGCCCCAGCATTTT.

This clonotype showed up just a few times. The chain couples TRBV6-6 to TRBJ1-5, with D possibly TRBD1 on 5 matching bases. Germline-derived CDR1 and CDR2 are MNHNY and SVGAGI (reference sequence). Trimming removed 5 bases from V and 2 bases from J, with 13 bases in between. The length of the CDR3 is 15 residues. Here the CDR3 DNA reads TGTGCCAGCAGTGGGTTAGGGGCTGGCAATCAGCCCCAGCATTTT. As protein: CASSGLGAGNQPQHF.

The CDR3 reads CAGLNREGGRGELFF. The CDR3 bases are TGTGCCGGATTAAACAGGGAGGGTGGTCGGGGGGAGCTGTTTTTT. This chain links TRBV7-8 with TRBJ2-2; tentatively, D is TRBD2 (7 bases). V dropped 11 bases and J dropped 8 bases, with 24 bases sitting between them. Germline CDR1 SGHVS, CDR2 FQNEAQ. The CDR3 is 15 residues long.

The chain has TRBV13 and TRBJ1-2; D call uncertain. The ends were cut back, 8 bases at V and 4 bases at J, with 20 bases in the middle. The CDR3 has 15 residues. Per germline, CDR1 PRHDT and CDR2 FYEKMQ (reference sequence). Written as DNA, the CDR3 is TGTGCCAGCCCTACCCCGCCGGCGAGGAGCTATGGCTACACCTTC. Its translation: CASPTPPARSYGYTF.

This clonotype has just a few counts. J is TRBJ2-5 and V is TRBV6-2 or TRBV6-3, with 8 nucleotides matching TRBD1. The junction had 15 bases not matched to a gene; V was cut back by 7 bases and J by 5 bases. Germline assignment: CDR1 MNHEY and CDR2 SVGEGT. This CDR3 is built from 16 residues. CDR3 amino acids: CASTPETGEYWETQYF. CDR3 coding DNA: TGTGCCAGCACCCCCGAGACAGGGGAGTATTGGGAGACCCAGTACTTC.

This clonotype has just a few counts. The CDR3 DNA is TGTGCCAGCAGCACAACCGGGACACCCGTTAATCAGCCCCAGCATTTT. It encodes CASSTTGTPVNQPQHF. The chain joins TRBV7-9 to TRBJ1-5, with a tentative D call TRBD1 (6 bases). The CDR3 totals 16 residues. The germline V gene has CDR1 SEHNR and CDR2 FQNEAQ (reference sequence). The V and J ends lost 5 bases and 4 bases respectively, with 18 bases between them. Full variable domain (outside the CDR3, taken from reference TRBV7-9 and TRBJ1-5): DTGVSQNPRHKITKRGQNVTFRCDPISEHNRLYWYRQTLGQGPEFLTYFQNEAQLEKSRLLSDRFSAERPKGSFSTLEIQRTEQGDSAMYLCASSTTGTPVNQPQHFGDGTRLSIL.

This chain links TRBV6-6 with TRBJ2-5; perhaps TRBD2 as D (5 bases). Per germline, CDR1 MNHNY and CDR2 SVGAGI (reference sequence). The CDR3 length is 16 residues. Trimming removed 6 bases at V and 4 bases at J, with 21 bases between. Here the CDR3 DNA reads TGTGCCAGCAGCCCAAATGGAGGTCTTCGGGGAGAGACCCAGTACTTC. Translation: CASSPNGGLRGETQYF.

The chain carries TRBV7-6 and TRBJ2-7, with D possibly TRBD1 on 6 matching bases. Germline V gene sequence: CDR1 SGHVS, CDR2 FNYEAQ. CDR3 length: 15 amino acids. Trimming pared 1 base from V and 3 bases from J, leaving 13 bases between. DNA for the CDR3: TGTGCCAGCAGCTTAGAACGTGGACAGCGCTACGAGCAGTACGTC. Encoded protein: CASSLERGQRYEQYV.

This clonotype occurred a few times. At one end, the junction sequence differs from germline, possibly due to a read error. The chain uses TRBV19 and TRBJ2-1; D ambiguous. The CDR3 loop spans 14 amino acids. Germline CDR1 reads LNHDA; CDR2 reads SQIVND (reference sequence). The CDR3 nucleotides read TGTGCCAGTAGTATGGACGATCCCTACGATGAGCAGTTCTTC. This sequence encodes CASSMDDPYDEQFF.

This clonotype was observed a few times. The V call is TRBV19, the J call TRBJ1-1; tentatively, D is TRBD1 (5 bases). Germline assignment: CDR1 LNHDA and CDR2 SQIVND (reference sequence). The CDR3 contains 13 residues. Trimming took 4 bases from V and 4 from J, leaving 10 bases between them. CDR3 loop: CASSRAGTTEAFF. Written as DNA, the CDR3 is TGTGCCAGTAGTAGGGCAGGGACCACTGAAGCTTTCTTT.

The chain links TRBV18 to TRBJ2-4; no clear D. The germline V gene has CDR1 KGHSH and CDR2 LQKENI. The CDR3 has 15 amino acids. Trimming took 2 bases from V and 0 from J, leaving 8 bases between them. CDR3 DNA sequence: TGTGCCAGCTCACCAGAGGAGCTAGCCAAAAACATTCAGTACTTC. Translation gives CASSPEELAKNIQYF.

The V and J genes are TRBV27 and TRBJ2-7; perhaps TRBD1 as D (5 bases). Germline V gene lookup returns CDR1 MNHEY and CDR2 SMNVEV (reference sequence). The CDR3 length is 12 residues. Trimming removed 7 bases from V and 7 bases from J, with 14 bases in between. In DNA, the CDR3 is TGTGCCAGCAAACCCAGGGTGGGGGAGCAGTACGTC. Residues: CASKPRVGEQYV.

This clonotype is a singleton in its sample. The CDR3 sequence is CAIRKVGQGGFDEQYV. Written as DNA, the CDR3 is TGTGCCATCAGGAAAGTGGGACAGGGTGGTTTTGACGAGCAGTACGTC. The chain couples TRBV10-3 to TRBJ2-7; 9 bases fit TRBD1. Germline CDR1 reads ENHRY; CDR2 reads SYGVKD. V gave up 6 bases and J gave up 5 bases; unmatched junction bases: 14. The CDR3 consists of 16 residues.

This clonotype was seen many times. The V gene is TRBV7-9, the J gene TRBJ1-3; D is ambiguous. The germline gives CDR1 SEHNR, CDR2 FQNEAQ (reference sequence). V was clipped by 6 bases and J by 0 bases, with 9 bases between them. The CDR3 runs 14 residues. The CDR3 is CASRSGDSGNTIYF. The CDR3 nucleotides read TGTGCCAGCAGGAGTGGGGACTCTGGAAACACCATATATTTT.

This clonotype was seen more than once but under ten times. The gene calls are TRBV7-2 and TRBJ2-5; D is undetermined. CDR3 length equals 12 residues. CDR1 SGHTA and CDR2 FQGNSA come from the germline V gene. V gave up 1 base and J gave up 14 bases, with 14 bases separating them. The CDR3 bases are TGTGCCAGCAGCTTAGGTCTTGTAGAACCATACTTC. Its protein product is CASSLGLVEPYF.

The V call is TRBV12-3 or TRBV12-4, the J call TRBJ2-2; D perhaps matches TRBD1 (6 bases). V was trimmed by 3 bases and J by 5 bases, leaving 22 bases between them. The CDR3 consists of 18 residues. The CDR3 region is CASSFRTARTIQTGELFF. The CDR3 region has the DNA TGTGCCAGCAGTTTCCGGACAGCCCGGACGATTCAAACCGGGGAGCTGTTTTTT.

This clonotype was counted many times. CDR3 loop: CASSQEIARRRGIGTDTQYF. The CDR3 nucleotides read TGCGCCAGCAGCCAAGAGATCGCACGTCGACGGGGGATAGGCACAGATACGCAGTATTTT. The chain recombines TRBV4-3 with TRBJ2-3; D perhaps matches TRBD2 (6 bases). The CDR3 contains 20 residues. Trimming removed 0 bases at V and 1 base at J, with 23 bases between. CDR1 LGHNA and CDR2 YSLEER come from the germline V gene.

V gene TRBV7-9 combines with J gene TRBJ1-3; D possibly corresponds to TRBD1 (5 bases). The CDR3 covers 17 residues. Germline V gene sequence: CDR1 SEHNR, CDR2 FQNEAQ (reference sequence). V was shortened by 3 bases and J by 2 bases, with 17 bases between the two germline ends. CDR3 protein: CASSFSFGGSAGNTIYF. CDR3 nucleotide sequence: TGTGCCAGCAGCTTCTCATTTGGGGGATCGGCTGGAAACACCATATATTTT.

This clonotype was observed at least ten times. The chain has TRBV7-8 and TRBJ2-1; D is uncertain. Germline V gene data show CDR1 as SGHVS and CDR2 as FQNEAQ. Trimming cost V 4 bases and J 8 bases, with 9 bases left between them. The CDR3 has 12 residues. The CDR3 protein is CASSSYLDEQFF. The DNA for the CDR3 is TGTGCCAGCAGCTCTTATTTGGATGAGCAGTTCTTC.

The chain carries TRBV5-1 and TRBJ2-2; 12 bases line up with TRBD2. This CDR3 is built from 15 residues. CDR1 is SGHRS and CDR2 is YFSETQ in the germline V gene. V trimming: 2 bases; J trimming: 6 bases; junction bases outside the gene matches: 2. CDR3 bases: TGCGCCAGCAGCTTCACTAGCGGGGGGTCCGGGGAGCTGTTTTTT. Translation: CASSFTSGGSGELFF.

This clonotype was counted between two and nine times. The DNA for the CDR3 is TGTGCCAGCAGCTTAGGGGCCTGGGCTGAAGCTTTCTTT. The encoded protein is CASSLGAWAEAFF. The chain has TRBV7-9 and TRBJ1-1; D is uncertain. The V gene's germline CDR1 is SEHNR and CDR2 FQNEAQ (reference sequence). The CDR3 covers 13 residues. Trimming left V 1 base short and J 6 bases short, with 9 bases between.

The chain links TRBV5-8 to TRBJ1-1, with TRBD1 as a possible D gene (6 bases). The germline V gene has CDR1 SGHTS and CDR2 YDEGEE. This CDR3 has 11 residues. The germline V and J ends were trimmed by 5 bases and 6 bases, with 8 bases remaining between them. The CDR3 DNA reads TGTGCCAGCAGTGGGGGCTCTGAAGCTTTCTTT. Translated, it gives CASSGGSEAFF.

This clonotype was counted a few times. The chain has TRBV10-3 and TRBJ2-7, with 7 bases that match TRBD1. This CDR3 comprises 16 residues. The germline CDR1 and CDR2 sequences are ENHRY and SYGVKD. V trimming: 3 bases; J trimming: 3 bases; junction bases outside the gene matches: 11. In nucleotides, the CDR3 is TGTGCCATCAGTGAACTAGAGACAGGGACGGACTACGAGCAGTACTTC. Translation gives CAISELETGTDYEQYF.

This rearrangement joins TRBV14 to TRBJ1-2; the D is unclear. V was clipped by 0 bases and J by 8 bases, with 10 bases between them. Germline CDR1 reads SGHDN; CDR2 reads FVKESK. This CDR3 has 13 amino acids. The CDR3 region is CASSQDKAVGYTF. The CDR3 nucleotides read TGTGCCAGCAGCCAAGATAAGGCCGTGGGCTACACCTTC.

The rearrangement joins TRBV11-2 to TRBJ2-1; TRBD2 might be the D (6 bases). CDR3 length: 12 residues. The germline V gene has CDR1 SGHAT and CDR2 FQNNGV. Trimming pared 3 bases from V and 10 bases from J, leaving 10 bases between. DNA for the CDR3: TGTGCCAGCAGCTTCGGCCGGGGGGAGCAGTTCTTC. Protein product: CASSFGRGEQFF.

V gene TRBV6-1 combines with J gene TRBJ1-5, with D possibly being TRBD1 (6 bases). CDR1 and CDR2 (germline): MNHNS, SASEGT. The V and J ends lost 4 bases and 4 bases respectively, with 11 bases between them. The CDR3 sequence is 14 residues long. The CDR3 nucleotides are TGTGCCAGCAGTGGGTGGACAGCAAATCAGCCCCAGCATTTT. Encoded protein: CASSGWTANQPQHF.